A single sample gave rise to the 18 T cell receptor beta chains below, sequenced in a study of blood T cell repertoires in COVID-19. Profiling relied on immunoSEQ multiplex PCR, and the TCRdb table lists in-frame clones only, not all of them. The sample yields about 120,000 clones, more than 75% seen once. The sequenced sample consisted of peripheral blood. The receptors shown here come from a man in his sixties with acute or convalescent COVID-19.

This clone came up a few times. The gene calls are TRBV11-2 and TRBJ1-2; D remains ambiguous. In germline, CDR1 is SGHAT, CDR2 FQNNGV. CDR3 length: 12 residues. The V gene lost 4 bases and the J gene lost 3 bases, with 6 bases spanning the gap. The CDR3 sequence: CASSSGDYGYTF. In DNA, the CDR3 is TGTGCCAGCAGCTCCGGGGACTATGGCTACACCTTC.

The V call is TRBV19, the J call TRBJ2-7; 15 bases align to TRBD2. V trimming: 6 bases; J trimming: 3 bases; junction bases outside the gene matches: 3. From germline, CDR1 is LNHDA and CDR2 SQIVND (reference sequence). This CDR3 comprises 15 residues. This chain's CDR3 is CASRGLAGGNYEQYF. CDR3 DNA sequence: TGTGCCAGTAGGGGACTAGCGGGAGGTAACTACGAGCAGTACTTC.

The V and J genes are TRBV5-4 and TRBJ1-2; TRBD1 matches 9 bases. With 3 bases clipped from V and 6 bases from J, the junction kept 9 bases outside the gene matches. Germline CDR1 SGHNT, CDR2 YYREEE (reference sequence). The CDR3 spans 15 residues. The CDR3 sequence: CASSWGQGTVNGYTF. CDR3 DNA sequence: TGTGCCAGCAGCTGGGGACAGGGAACGGTTAATGGCTACACCTTC.

The chain recombines TRBV10-3 with TRBJ1-3; D unclear. The CDR3 is 15 amino acids. Trimming left V 6 bases short and J 0 bases short, with 12 bases between. The germline V gene encodes CDR1 ENHRY and CDR2 SYGVKD. CDR3 protein: CAIRGERTSGNTIYF. DNA for the CDR3: TGTGCCATCAGGGGAGAACGGACCTCTGGAAACACCATATATTTT.

In this sample, this clone turned up a few times. The chain employs TRBV10-3 and TRBJ2-7, with D maybe TRBD2 (5 bases). Germline CDR1 reads ENHRY; CDR2 reads SYGVKD. Deletions cut 6 bases from V and 3 bases from J, with 6 bases between. The CDR3 spans 11 residues. CDR3 nucleotides: TGTGCCATCAGCGGGGACTACGAGCAGTACTTC. Its translation is CAISGDYEQYF.

The V gene is TRBV7-3, the J gene TRBJ2-1; possible D gene TRBD2, 6 bases. This CDR3 contains 15 residues. CDR1 and CDR2 from the germline V gene are SGHTA and FQGTGA. Trimming took off 0 bases at V and 6 bases at J, with 12 bases between the two ends. The CDR3 here is CASSLTGRGGNEQFF. The CDR3 DNA sequence: TGTGCCAGCAGCTTAACGGGGCGGGGCGGCAATGAGCAGTTCTTC.

The chain couples TRBV11-3 to TRBJ2-2, with D maybe TRBD2 (6 bases). V gave up 4 bases and J gave up 2 bases, with 14 bases separating them. The CDR3 loop spans 16 amino acids. The germline CDR1 and CDR2 sequences are SGHNT and YENEEA. CDR3 in amino acids: CASSWGVSGNTGELFF. CDR3 DNA: TGTGCCAGCAGCTGGGGGGTTAGCGGTAACACCGGGGAGCTGTTTTTT.

The chain recombines TRBV28 with TRBJ2-1; 11 bases map to TRBD1. Germline V gives CDR1 MDHEN, CDR2 SYDVKM. With 5 bases clipped from V and 9 bases from J, the junction kept 18 bases outside the gene matches. This CDR3 contains 18 residues. DNA for the CDR3: TGTGCCAGCAGTAGGACAGGGGGCGCAGGGTCCGAGTGGGGTGAGCAGTTCTTC. This gives the protein CASSRTGGAGSEWGEQFF.

This sequence joins TRBV4-3 and TRBJ1-4; 7 nucleotides match TRBD1. The V and J ends lost 0 bases and 6 bases, in that order; junction bases with no gene match: 13. CDR1 is LGHNA, CDR2 YSLEER, per germline. This CDR3 is 18 amino acids long. DNA for the CDR3: TGCGCCAGCAGCCAAGAGGACCAGAGGGGGCGAGTGGATGAAAAACTGTTTTTT. Translation gives CASSQEDQRGRVDEKLFF.

This clone was seen a few times. The chain joins TRBV7-3 to TRBJ2-7; 8 bases map to TRBD1. Germline V CDR1 and CDR2: SGHTA, FQGTGA. The CDR3 is 16 residues long. The ends lost 1 base at V and 4 bases at J; junction bases unmatched: 9. CDR3 sequence (DNA): TGTGCCAGCAGCTTAAGGGGTGGACAGGGTCAGTACGAGCAGTACTTC. Translation: CASSLRGGQGQYEQYF.

The chain links TRBV12-3 or TRBV12-4 to TRBJ2-4; D unclear. Trimming pared 6 bases from V and 6 bases from J, leaving 9 bases between. The CDR3 loop spans 12 amino acids. CDR3 DNA sequence: TGTGCCAGCAGGGCCGCGGCAAACATTCAGTACTTC. Its translation: CASRAAANIQYF.

This sequence joins TRBV2 and TRBJ2-7; 9 bases match TRBD1. CDR3 length: 15 residues. V shed 7 bases, J shed 4 bases, and the junction held 11 bases outside the gene matches. The germline gives CDR1 SNHLY, CDR2 FYNNEI. In DNA form, the CDR3 reads TGTGCCAGCAATAGCCCGGGACAGGGCGGTTACGAGCAGTACTTC. This sequence encodes CASNSPGQGGYEQYF.

The chain carries TRBV6-2 or TRBV6-3 and TRBJ1-3; D is unresolved. The CDR3 loop spans 14 amino acids. V shed 6 bases and J shed 2 bases, with 11 bases lying between them. Germline V gene sequence: CDR1 MNHEY, CDR2 SVGEGT. The CDR3 region has the DNA TGTGCCAGCAGCGTCTCGGTCCCTGGAAACACCATATATTTT. Encoded protein: CASSVSVPGNTIYF.

This chain links TRBV28 with TRBJ2-2, with D possibly matching TRBD2 (6 bases). V shed 6 bases and J shed 1 base, with 18 bases lying between them. Germline V gene lookup returns CDR1 MDHEN and CDR2 SYDVKM. The CDR3 length is 17 residues. The CDR3 reads CASRDGGGRRNTGELFF. The CDR3, as DNA: TGTGCCAGCAGGGACGGGGGAGGCAGGAGGAACACCGGGGAGCTGTTTTTT.

This clone was found once. The chain carries TRBV9 and TRBJ2-3; perhaps TRBD2 as D (6 bases). V gave up 2 bases and J gave up 6 bases, with 13 bases separating them. This CDR3 is built from 14 residues. The germline gives CDR1 SGDLS, CDR2 YYNGEE. The CDR3 spells CASSVGSSSDTQYF. The DNA for the CDR3 is TGTGCCAGCAGCGTCGGGAGTAGTTCGGATACGCAGTATTTT. Using reference TRBV9 and TRBJ2-3 for the parts outside the CDR3, the full variable domain is DSGVTQTPKHLITATGQRVTLRCSPRSGDLSVYWYQQSLDQGLQFLIQYYNGEERAKGNILERFSAQQFPDLHSELNLSSLELGDSALYFCASSVGSSSDTQYFGPGTRLTVL.

The V gene is TRBV19, the J gene TRBJ2-3; D perhaps matches TRBD2 (6 bases). Germline values: CDR1 LNHDA, CDR2 SQIVND (reference sequence). This CDR3 has 13 residues. Trimming took off 10 bases at V and 3 bases at J, with 14 bases between the two ends. The CDR3, as DNA: TGTGCCACCTCGGGTAGCGGTACAGATACGCAGTATTTT. Translating it yields CATSGSGTDTQYF.

In regard to this clone: The sample carries other DNA sequences with the same CDR3. The chain links TRBV24-1 to TRBJ2-1; D ambiguous. Trimming shortened V by 4 bases and J by 4 bases, and 7 bases separated the two germline ends. CDR3 length equals 13 residues. CDR1 and CDR2 (germline): KGHDR, SFDVKD. CDR3 residues: CATSESSYNEQFF. The DNA of the CDR3 is TGTGCCACCAGTGAGTCGTCTTACAATGAGCAGTTCTTC.

In DNA, the CDR3 is TGTGCCAGCAGCCCTCAGGGGTACGATGGTGGAAACACCATATATTTT. Translation gives CASSPQGYDGGNTIYF. The rearrangement links TRBV7-2 to TRBJ1-3; D may be TRBD1 (6 bases). The CDR3 has 16 amino acids. Germline assignment: CDR1 SGHTA and CDR2 FQGNSA. V was trimmed by 5 bases and J by 3 bases, leaving 17 bases between them.